A selection of T cell receptor beta chains follows, all from one sample in a study of shared clonotypes between healthy human individuals. Data came from immunoSEQ multiplex PCR; TCRdb stores just in-frame clones and leaves some out. This sample has roughly 2.1 million clones, with about 92% found just once. The sample was naive CD8+ T cells from PBMCs. These receptors came from a man in his late teens or twenties in good health. Some clones in this sample may be carry-over from other donors' samples. Both conserved end residues are part of each CDR3. D genes are given only for firm matches. Where a row states a size, it is once, few, many or the class of an expanded clone; other rows omit it.

j_call d_call clone_size v_call cdr3_aa cdr3_nt
TRBJ2-1 TRBD2 . TRBV4-1 CASSSREGSYNEQFF TGCGCCAGCAGCTCAAGGGAGGGATCCTACAATGAGCAGTTCTTC
TRBJ1-1 . . TRBV30 CAWSGGALNTEAFF TGTGCCTGGAGTGGCGGGGCTCTGAACACTGAAGCTTTCTTT
TRBJ2-1 . . TRBV27 CASSLIWSSYNEQFF TGTGCCAGCAGTTTGATCTGGAGCTCCTACAATGAGCAGTTCTTC
TRBJ2-7 TRBD2 once TRBV6-1 CASSELAGTLYEQYF TGTGCCAGCAGTGAACTAGCGGGAACCTTATACGAGCAGTACTTC
TRBJ2-7 . . TRBV5-4 CASSLRPGHVYEQYF TGTGCCAGCAGCTTGCGACCGGGACATGTCTACGAGCAGTACTTC
TRBJ1-5 TRBD1 . TRBV27 CASSLGTGLYQPQHF TGTGCCAGCAGTTTAGGGACAGGGCTTTATCAGCCCCAGCATTTT
TRBJ1-4 . . TRBV27 CASSVGRGEKLFF TGTGCCAGCAGTGTGGGACGGGGTGAAAAACTGTTTTTT
TRBJ2-7 . . TRBV4-3 CASSQGGTASYEQYF TGCGCCAGCAGCCAAGGCGGGACGGCCTCCTACGAGCAGTACTTC
TRBJ1-2 . . TRBV19 CASTSRWDGSNYGYTF TGTGCCAGTACCTCTCGTTGGGACGGAAGTAACTATGGCTACACCTTC
TRBJ2-7 . once TRBV9 CASSVDSGTYEQYF TGTGCCAGCAGCGTAGATTCAGGTACTTACGAGCAGTACTTC
TRBJ2-7 TRBD2 . TRBV27 CASSYSGLARTYEQYF TGTGCCAGCAGTTATTCCGGACTAGCGAGAACCTACGAGCAGTACTTC
TRBJ2-1 . . TRBV5-1 CASSSASSYNEQFF TGCGCCAGCAGCAGCGCGAGCTCCTACAATGAGCAGTTCTTC
TRBJ1-1 . few TRBV29-1 CSVDSRTHTEAFF TGCAGCGTTGATTCCCGGACACACACTGAAGCTTTCTTT
TRBJ1-1 TRBD1 . TRBV4-3 CASRIGQGATEAFF TGCGCCAGCAGGATCGGACAGGGTGCCACTGAAGCTTTCTTT
TRBJ2-4 . . TRBV6-5 CASSSGPPGSKNIQYF TGTGCCAGCAGTTCGGGCCCTCCAGGTTCCAAAAACATTCAGTACTTC
TRBJ1-1 TRBD1 . TRBV7-9 CASSSGTGPLNTEAFF TGTGCCAGCAGCTCCGGGACAGGGCCGCTGAACACTGAAGCTTTCTTT
TRBJ1-1 TRBD1 . TRBV27 CASSFQSGGENTEAFF TGTGCCAGCAGTTTTCAGTCAGGGGGCGAGAACACTGAAGCTTTCTTT
TRBJ1-2 . . TRBV15 CATSDHRANYGYTF TGTGCCACCTCCGATCACCGGGCTAACTATGGCTACACCTTC
TRBJ1-1 . few TRBV30 CAVRVNTEAFF TGTGCCGTAAGGGTGAACACTGAAGCTTTCTTT
TRBJ2-1 . . TRBV14 CASRRTNYNEQFF TGTGCCAGCAGACGGACAAACTACAATGAGCAGTTCTTC
TRBJ2-3 TRBD2 once TRBV7-3 CASSLTSGVGDTQYF TGTGCCAGCAGCCTCACTAGCGGTGTAGGAGATACGCAGTATTTT
TRBJ1-1 TRBD1 . TRBV6-5 CASRGDRERDTEAFF TGTGCCAGCAGGGGAGACAGGGAGAGGGACACTGAAGCTTTCTTT
TRBJ2-2 . . TRBV2 CASSARNTGELFF TGTGCCAGCAGCGCCCGGAACACCGGGGAGCTGTTTTTT
TRBJ2-2 . . TRBV29-1 CSVRVTGELFF TGCAGCGTTAGGGTTACCGGGGAGCTGTTTTTT
TRBJ2-7 . . TRBV4-1 CASSQRRSGDEQYF TGCGCCAGCAGCCAAAGACGGAGTGGGGACGAGCAGTACTTC
TRBJ2-7 . . TRBV27 CASSLFSGTLTLYEQYF TGTGCCAGCAGTTTATTTTCGGGGACCCTGACCCTCTACGAGCAGTACTTC
TRBJ2-7 . once TRBV11-1 CASSPSRARYEQYF TGTGCCAGCAGCCCCTCCAGAGCCCGTTACGAGCAGTACTTC
TRBJ1-2 TRBD1 . TRBV7-9 CASSSKTGANYGYTF TGTGCCAGCAGCTCCAAAACAGGGGCGAACTATGGCTACACCTTC
TRBJ2-1 . . TRBV27 CASSLDYSGPTYNEQFF TGTGCCAGCAGTCTTGATTACTCAGGGCCAACCTACAATGAGCAGTTCTTC
TRBJ2-7 TRBD2 . TRBV28 CASNPTGLAGGSEQYF TGTGCCAGCAATCCCACGGGGCTAGCGGGAGGTTCCGAGCAGTACTTC
TRBJ2-7 TRBD1 . TRBV28 CASSLTGTAYEQYF TGTGCCAGCAGCCTAACAGGGACAGCGTACGAGCAGTACTTC
TRBJ2-7 . . TRBV14 CASRGLVAYEQYF TGTGCCAGCAGGGGGCTAGTGGCCTACGAGCAGTACTTC
TRBJ1-4 . . TRBV25-1 CASVPGTNEKLFF TGTGCCAGCGTCCCGGGCACTAATGAAAAACTGTTTTTT
TRBJ2-3 . . TRBV2 CASSEGGRPSTDTQYF TGTGCCAGCAGTGAGGGGGGTCGGCCTAGCACAGATACGCAGTATTTT
TRBJ1-5 TRBD1 few TRBV6-5 CASGQGGKPQHF TGTGCCAGCGGACAGGGAGGGAAGCCCCAGCATTTT
TRBJ1-2 . . TRBV14 CASSQEIWGAQGYTF TGTGCCAGCAGCCAAGAAATATGGGGGGCCCAGGGCTACACCTTC
TRBJ1-5 . few TRBV7-8 CASSLGAVDQPQHF TGTGCCAGCAGCTTAGGAGCCGTAGATCAGCCCCAGCATTTT
TRBJ1-1 . once TRBV27 CASGSRGVRRGISEAFF TGTGCCAGCGGCTCGCGGGGGGTCAGAAGGGGGATCAGTGAAGCTTTCTTT
TRBJ2-7 . . TRBV5-1 CASSSLDFHEQYF TGCGCCAGCAGCAGCTTGGACTTCCACGAGCAGTACTTC
TRBJ2-7 TRBD1 . TRBV5-6 CASSLGLTGGSNEQYF TGTGCCAGCAGCTTGGGACTGACAGGGGGCAGCAACGAGCAGTACTTC
TRBJ1-4 TRBD1 . TRBV5-4 CASSPSDRGGEKLFF TGTGCCAGCAGCCCCTCGGACAGGGGAGGGGAAAAACTGTTTTTT
TRBJ2-1 . . TRBV27 CASSLYWSSYNEQFF TGTGCCAGCAGTTTATATTGGAGCTCCTACAATGAGCAGTTCTTC
TRBJ2-7 . . TRBV2 CASSLLWGEPYEQYF TGTGCCAGCAGCCTCCTTTGGGGAGAACCCTACGAGCAGTACTTC
TRBJ2-5 . . TRBV28 CASATGGETQYF TGTGCCAGCGCTACGGGTGGAGAGACCCAGTACTTC
TRBJ2-4 TRBD2 . TRBV4-1 CASSQAAGVAKNIQYF TGCGCCAGCAGCCAAGCGGCGGGAGTAGCCAAAAACATTCAGTACTTC
TRBJ2-3 . . TRBV7-9 CASSFLRTTTDTQYF TGTGCCAGCAGCTTCTTACGGACTACTACAGATACGCAGTATTTT
TRBJ2-7 . . TRBV28 CASSLRQGTEQYF TGTGCCAGCAGTTTAAGGCAGGGAACCGAGCAGTACTTC
TRBJ2-7 TRBD2 . TRBV11-2 CASSPLTGLAFFGEQYF TGTGCCAGCAGCCCCCTAACGGGACTAGCCTTTTTTGGCGAGCAGTACTTC
TRBJ1-1 . few TRBV5-4 CASSFEGNTEAFF TGTGCCAGCAGCTTTGAAGGTAACACTGAAGCTTTCTTT
TRBJ2-1 . . TRBV27 CASSLLASPHEQFF TGTGCCAGCAGTTTATTAGCCAGCCCCCATGAGCAGTTCTTC
TRBJ1-4 TRBD1 . TRBV4-3 CASSQWRDRGEKLFF TGCGCCAGCAGCCAATGGCGGGACAGGGGAGAAAAACTGTTTTTT
TRBJ2-5 . . TRBV21-1 CASTPGRQQETQYF TGTGCCAGCACCCCCGGACGACAGCAAGAGACCCAGTACTTC
TRBJ1-5 . . TRBV28 CASSETALNQPQHF TGTGCCAGCAGTGAGACGGCGCTCAATCAGCCCCAGCATTTT